What follows describes a single TCR beta chain. Its antigen is unknown. Relative to the germline gene, one junction end is altered; a read error may explain this. RNA was isolated from bulk, unsorted tissue, and RNA quality was assessed with a NanoDrop ND-1000 and an Agilent 2100. All donors had newly diagnosed lung cancer, had not received prior chemotherapy, and were admitted for thoracic surgery in China between August and November 2014. Patients who had received previous radiotherapy or chemotherapy, or who had another concurrent cancer, were excluded from the study. Pieces of surgical tissue measuring roughly 1-2 cm3 were kept in RNAlater solution and stored at -80 degrees C until use. The data are from a study of tumor and adjacent non-tumor tissue in lung cancer listed by TCRdb under 2018. Background for the entire study: Of the cohort, more than ten patients had adenocarcinoma, 2 had squamous cell carcinoma and 1 had small cell lung cancer. The 15 enrolled patients, of whom around 10 were men and 5 were women, were aged roughly 31 to 85 years and were diagnosed with TNM stage I to III disease. A total of some 130,000,000 productive TCRbeta reads were generated by sequencing, corresponding to an average of approximately 4.5 million reads per sample. The study compared bulk TCRbeta repertoires between lung tumor tissue and matched distant non-tumor lung tissue from about 14 lung cancer patients. More than 25 paired specimens, one tumor and one normal lung sample per patient, were profiled by TCRbeta CDR3 sequencing. The research as a whole found: TCR diversity was significantly higher in younger patients, and higher tumor TCR diversity was associated with shorter overall and disease-free survival. A significantly larger cumulative share of the repertoire was made up by the top 100 clones in normal lung than in tumor tissue. Only about 15 patients were included in the cohort, and the need for larger samples and more detailed clinical data was noted by the authors. The methods do not name the sequencing platform or mention unique molecular identifiers. Significantly higher TCR diversity (inverse Simpson) was observed in tumor tissue than in normal lung tissue (roughly 390 vs 170, P = 0.0075, Mann-Whitney U test). Because peripheral blood was not sequenced, blood TCRbeta repertoires in the lung cancer patients of the study were not examined.

CDR1 WSHSY and CDR2 SAAADI are derived from the germline V gene. The cysteine opens and the phenylalanine closes a CDR3 of 16 amino acids. The read is trimmed to its CDR3 DNA, 48 bases read in frame from base 1. Library construction relied on multiplex PCR. The sample was run on an Illumina HiSeq 2500. TCRbeta libraries were constructed through three rounds of nested PCR with primers (Table S4) according to protocols adapted from ARM-PCR. Before sequencing, PCR products of 200-500 bp were excised from the gel and purified with the QIAquick gel extraction kit. Per the source publication's procedure: Trimmomatic was used to clean the reads, FLASH was used to merge the reads into complete CDR3 sequences, and MiTCR was used to assign the reads to V(D)J germline segments. Clonal diversity was computed as the inverse Simpson's index with VDJtools. In-frame sequences without a premature stop codon were defined as productive reads. TCRdb itself trimmed the public reads at Q25 with fastp, ran MiXCR and retained productive beta chains. Every distinct CDR3 protein forms one entry, paired with its most common genes and DNA. These V and J calls rely on TCRdb rather than the paper's analysis. Counted in this sample were 200,000 to 250,000 distinct CDR3 sequences; around 71% of them appeared once. The ten most abundant clones make up roughly 24% of the sample.

This TCR was sampled from a man between 60 and 75 years old with non-small cell lung cancer. Sequenced sample: lung tumor tissue. The V and J genes are TRBV10-2 and TRBJ2-5; the D match is possibly TRBD1 or TRBD2, with 6 bases aligned in each. The CDR3 in this case is CASSPTLQGLGETQNF. The nucleotides are TGCGCCAGCAGCCCAACCCTACAGGGACTGGGCGAGACCCAGAACTTC.